Sequencing of this T cell receptor beta chain was carried out in a study of T-cell reconstitution after alpha-beta-depleted transplantation in children. This clonotype was seen at least ten times. Germline V CDR1 and CDR2: MNHEY, SVGEGT. The V end was cut by 2 bases, the J end by 4 bases, with 14 bases between. The CDR3 runs 15 residues. Unique molecular identifiers tagged the TCRbeta library. TCRdb reprocessed the PCR reads with MiXCR, giving one entry per CDR3 protein. This sample carries roughly 610,000 distinct CDR3 sequences, over 9.5% of them seen once, and the ten largest clones take roughly 3.9%.

Sequenced material: PBMCs from the stem cell graft donor, taken from the stem cell graft. This chain joins TRBV6-2 or TRBV6-3 and TRBJ1-2, with D possibly being TRBD1 (6 bases). This sequence was found in a human donor who donated a stem cell graft to a child with acute myeloid leukemia. This CDR3 is CASSYGSRGGYGYTF. The CDR3 DNA reads TGTGCCAGCAGTTACGGCTCCAGGGGCGGCTATGGCTACACCTTC.